This is a list of T cell receptor beta chains from one sample in a study of T-cell memory formation after mild COVID-19. MiXCR, run by TCRdb on the 5' RACE reads, gives a single entry per CDR3 protein. Of some 68,000 distinct CDR3 sequences in the sample, roughly a sixth were seen once. The sample was PBMCs or a T cell subset sorted from them (not recorded which). These receptor sequences come from an adult woman who had mild COVID-19 (a few samples of this study predate the infection). Cell type and time point are not known. The CDR3 runs from the conserved cysteine through the conserved F or W.

v_call | cdr3_aa
TRBV5-1 | CASSSRQAYNEQFF
TRBV10-3 | CAISEELASHEQYF
TRBV6-1 | CATYPGQGLNIQYF
TRBV5-1 | CASSLDEGGSYEQYF
TRBV7-8 | CASSFPTSGRSTDTQYF
TRBV19 | CASSGLAGSDTQYF
TRBV6-5 | CASSYYNPGQGAANEKLFF
TRBV9 | CASTHLGRAYGYTF
TRBV7-2 | CASSLAAGPPSYEQYF
TRBV4-3 | CASSQVGVSSYNEQFF
TRBV24-1 | CATSDSGNTGELFF
TRBV12-3/TRBV12-4 | CASSFGTGTYEQYF
TRBV20-1 | CSASESLRFQETQYF
TRBV12-3/TRBV12-4 | CASCCGGYNEQFF
TRBV5-1 | CASRRTSANSYEQYF
TRBV12-3/TRBV12-4 | CASSYDRDYGYTF
TRBV5-6 | CASSLGGGVHTEAFF
TRBV5-1 | CASSGISGAYEQYF
TRBV11-2 | CASINRGSGEAFF
TRBV18 | CASSPLALPSSYNEQFF
TRBV21-1 | CASPITGANVLTF
TRBV4-1 | CASSQDMVAVYNEQFF
TRBV7-8 | CASSLVGPAGELFF
TRBV7-2 | CASSLSRDIWANTEAFF
TRBV27 | CASSLRQQETQYF
TRBV5-1 | CASSPEGLAGVEQYF
TRBV5-1 | CASRNGQGAYEQYF
TRBV7-9 | CASSPSGTDTQYF
TRBV7-9 | CASSLLAGANEQFF
TRBV12-3/TRBV12-4 | CASSLSRGPESTPEQYF
TRBV27 | CASRGTSSYNEQFF
TRBV20-1 | CSARRLAGVPTDTQYF
TRBV9 | CASSGPTGGSTDTQYF
TRBV29-1 | CSLEETQYF
TRBV4-1 | CASSQETSGGVEETQYF
TRBV7-9 | CASSLARLDAYF
TRBV7-2 | CASSSLGLAGDTDTQYF
TRBV9 | CASSVGTSGASYEQYF
TRBV5-6 | CASSPGGGTDTQYF
TRBV29-1 | CSVVDSPYVNTEAFF
TRBV29-1 | CSVEDNQETQYF
TRBV27 | CASSPSLGTGELFF
TRBV9 | CASSPKGAPADTQYF
TRBV12-3/TRBV12-4 | CASIDYNNEQFF
TRBV6-5 | CASSYSPEYEQYF
TRBV12-3/TRBV12-4 | CASGPGTLKETQYF
TRBV4-1 | CASSQEGDVHDYGYTF
TRBV2 | CASSYGTESSGANVLTF
TRBV19 | CASSIVGGQGYEQYF
TRBV7-9 | CASSLAGQGNFVFGNEQFF
TRBV2 | CASSEAGSYQETQYF